The 29 T cell receptor beta chains in this list originate from one sample, sequenced in a study of identical twins. TCRdb reanalysed the 5' RACE reads using MiXCR and keeps one entry per CDR3 protein. This table holds roughly 230,000 distinct CDR3 sequences, 6.5% to 9.5% found once. These same records also appear under a second study, on yellow fever vaccine responses in identical twins.

Material: CD8+ T cells sorted from blood. These receptors came from a woman aged 18-29 years in good health.

This clonotype showed up many times. The V and J genes are TRBV6-2 or TRBV6-3 and TRBJ2-1; D gene unclear. CDR1 and CDR2 from the germline V gene are MNHEY and SVGEGT. V dropped 6 bases and J dropped 2 bases, with 8 bases sitting between them. There are 13 residues in the CDR3. The CDR3 DNA is TGTGCCAGCAGCGCTACCCCCTACAATGAGCAGTTCTTC. Amino acids: CASSATPYNEQFF.

J is TRBJ2-1 and V is TRBV20-1; 8 nucleotides agree with TRBD1. The CDR3 has 14 amino acids. Germline V gives CDR1 DFQATT, CDR2 SNEGSKA (reference sequence). With V trimmed by 6 bases and J by 6 bases, 10 bases remained unmatched. CDR3 in amino acids: CSAYTGQVGNEQFF. The CDR3 DNA reads as TGCAGTGCCTATACGGGACAGGTGGGCAATGAGCAGTTCTTC.

This clonotype was seen more than once but under ten times. The chain combines TRBV20-1 with TRBJ2-5, with D possibly matching TRBD2 (6 bases). Trimming stripped 5 bases from V and 1 base from J, with 11 bases between. Germline-derived CDR1 and CDR2 are DFQATT and SNEGSKA (reference sequence). The CDR3 runs to 13 residues. CDR3: CSARDWTQETQYF. The DNA of the CDR3 is TGCAGTGCTCGGGACTGGACCCAAGAGACCCAGTACTTC.

The gene calls are TRBV28 and TRBJ2-1; 9 bases agree with TRBD2. Trimming at V came to 6 bases and at J to 5 bases, leaving 11 bases not matched to a gene. This CDR3 contains 16 residues. The germline V gene has CDR1 MDHEN and CDR2 SYDVKM. The CDR3 protein is CASSPEARLADNEQFF. CDR3 nucleotides: TGTGCCAGCAGCCCCGAAGCGAGACTAGCGGACAATGAGCAGTTCTTC.

The V call is TRBV4-3, the J call TRBJ2-7, with a weak D call TRBD2 (5 bases). The CDR3 runs to 15 residues. Germline CDR1 is LGHNA and CDR2 is YSLEER. Deletions cut 0 bases from V and 2 bases from J, with 11 bases between. CDR3 sequence reads: CASSQESEGTYEQYF. DNA of the CDR3: TGCGCCAGCAGCCAAGAGAGTGAGGGAACCTACGAGCAGTACTTC.

This clonotype has at least ten counts. V is TRBV29-1 and J is TRBJ2-1; 7 positions agree with TRBD2. CDR3 length equals 14 residues. J gave up 6 bases and V 1 base, and 6 bases lay outside the gene matches. Per the germline V gene, CDR1 is SQVTM and CDR2 is ANQGSEA. The CDR3 sequence: CSVEGGSSSNEQFF. As DNA, the CDR3 is TGCAGCGTTGAAGGCGGGAGCAGCTCCAATGAGCAGTTCTTC.

The table lists this clonotype with a few counts. V and J are TRBV9 and TRBJ1-6; D ambiguous. CDR3 length: 13 amino acids. The germline V and J ends were trimmed by 3 bases and 7 bases, with 8 bases remaining between them. Per the germline V gene, CDR1 is SGDLS and CDR2 is YYNGEE. DNA of the CDR3: TGTGCCAGCAGCGGAGGAGGGAATTCACCCCTCCACTTT. Protein: CASSGGGNSPLHF.

This rearrangement joins TRBV6-1 to TRBJ2-5; 16 bases are shared with TRBD2. This CDR3 is built from 17 residues. The germline V gene has CDR1 MNHNS and CDR2 SASEGT. V shed 6 bases and J 5 bases; nucleotides not matched to a gene: 9. The CDR3, as DNA: TGTGCCAGCAGCCAAGGGACTAGCGGGGGGGCATTGGAGACCCAGTACTTC. It specifies CASSQGTSGGALETQYF.

This clonotype was observed a few times. The chain has TRBV7-9 and TRBJ2-5; tentatively, D is TRBD1 (6 bases). Germline assignment: CDR1 SEHNR and CDR2 FQNEAQ (reference sequence). The length of the CDR3 is 14 residues. V was shortened by 4 bases and J by 5 bases, with 14 bases between the two germline ends. CDR3 bases: TGTGCCAGCAGCTCCTCAGGGGCCGGGGAGACCCAGTACTTC. This sequence encodes CASSSSGAGETQYF.

In its sample, this clonotype was seen many times. The CDR3 DNA reads TGTGCCAGCAGTGATCCGGGGATCTCCTACGAGCAGTACTTC. It codes for CASSDPGISYEQYF. V gene TRBV2 combines with J gene TRBJ2-7; possible D gene TRBD2, 5 bases. The length of the CDR3 is 14 residues. V lost 3 bases and J lost 0, with 9 bases in between. Germline V CDR1 and CDR2: SNHLY, FYNNEI.

CDR3 in amino acids: CASSQDRAGAYEQYF. CDR3 nucleotide sequence: TGCGCCAGCAGCCAAGATCGAGCGGGGGCCTACGAGCAGTACTTC. The rearrangement uses TRBV4-3 and TRBJ2-7, with 8 nucleotides matching TRBD2. CDR3 length: 15 residues. CDR1 is LGHNA and CDR2 is YSLEER in the germline V gene. With V trimmed by 0 bases and J by 2 bases, 3 bases remained unmatched.

This clonotype was counted many times. The rearrangement joins TRBV7-9 to TRBJ2-7, with 11 positions matching TRBD1. Germline CDR1 is SEHNR and CDR2 is FQNEAQ (reference sequence). The junction had 1 base not matched to a gene; V was cut back by 5 bases and J by 4 bases. This CDR3 has 13 amino acids. This CDR3 reads CASSGTGGYEQYF. The CDR3 DNA sequence: TGTGCCAGCAGCGGGACAGGGGGGTACGAGCAGTACTTC.

The DNA for the CDR3 is TGTGCCAGCAGCTTTGGGTCGATCTTGATGAGCTCCTACAATGAGCAGTTCTTC. The encoded protein is CASSFGSILMSSYNEQFF. V is TRBV7-8 and J is TRBJ2-1, with D hard to call. Per the germline V gene, CDR1 is SGHVS and CDR2 is FQNEAQ. The CDR3 spans 18 residues. Trimming cost V 3 bases and J 0 bases, with 18 bases left between them.

This clonotype was counted many times. This chain uses TRBV28 with TRBJ2-1, with D possibly TRBD2 on 6 matching bases. Germline V CDR1 and CDR2: MDHEN, SYDVKM. The CDR3 loop spans 16 amino acids. The germline V and J ends were trimmed by 6 bases and 2 bases, with 17 bases remaining between them. Here the CDR3 DNA reads TGTGCCAGCAGCGCCCGCTTGGAGGGCCCCTACAATGAGCAGTTCTTC. Translation gives CASSARLEGPYNEQFF.

This clonotype has at least ten counts. The V call is TRBV5-1, the J call TRBJ2-7; 8 positions match TRBD1. V was clipped by 1 base and J by 3 bases; unmatched bases: 3. CDR3 length: 14 residues. Germline CDR1 reads SGHRS; CDR2 reads YFSETQ. CDR3 loop: CASSLKDRVYEQYF. In DNA, the CDR3 is TGCGCCAGCAGCTTGAAGGACAGGGTCTACGAGCAGTACTTC. The full variable domain, rest sourced from reference TRBV5-1 and TRBJ2-7, is KAGVTQTPRYLIKTRGQQVTLSCSPISGHRSVSWYQQTPGQGLQFLFEYFSETQRNKGNFPGRFSGRQFSNSRSEMNVSTLELGDSALYLCASSLKDRVYEQYFGPGTRLTVT.

The chain couples TRBV24-1 to TRBJ2-3, with TRBD1 matching 7 bases. Per the germline V gene, CDR1 is KGHDR and CDR2 is SFDVKD. This CDR3 comprises 20 residues. With 0 bases clipped from V and 0 bases from J, the junction kept 14 bases outside the gene matches. CDR3 coding DNA: TGTGCCACCAGTGATTTGGGGACAGCTCATAGCTTCTCTAGCACAGATACGCAGTATTTT. It translates to CATSDLGTAHSFSSTDTQYF.

This clonotype was observed at least ten times. The rearrangement joins TRBV9 to TRBJ2-2; no definite D call. In germline, CDR1 is SGDLS, CDR2 YYNGEE. Trimming stripped 7 bases from V and 1 base from J, with 8 bases between. CDR3 size: 13 residues. The DNA of the CDR3 is TGTGCCAGCCAGCCCCGGAACACCGGGGAGCTGTTTTTT. Translation gives CASQPRNTGELFF.

This clonotype showed up many times. J is TRBJ1-2 and V is TRBV12-3 or TRBV12-4; D may be TRBD1 (5 bases). CDR3 length equals 14 residues. Trimming removed 6 bases from V and 5 bases from J, with 16 bases in between. The CDR3 nucleotides are TGTGCCAGCAGCCACTCAGGGTTGCGGTATGGCTACACCTTC. Protein product: CASSHSGLRYGYTF.

In this sample, this clonotype turned up a few times. The chain carries TRBV27 and TRBJ2-4; D gene uncertain. The CDR3 extends over 14 amino acids. Trimming pared 4 bases from V and 6 bases from J, leaving 13 bases between. Germline values: CDR1 MNHEY, CDR2 SMNVEV (reference sequence). For the CDR3, the DNA is TGTGCCAGCAGTTCTGATCATGGCGGAAACATTCAGTACTTC. Its protein is CASSSDHGGNIQYF.

The V and J genes are TRBV7-2 and TRBJ2-1; 14 positions agree with TRBD2. Germline V CDR1 and CDR2: SGHTA, FQGNSA. Trimming at V came to 4 bases and at J to 10 bases, leaving 9 bases not matched to a gene. The CDR3 length is 16 residues. The DNA of the CDR3 is TGTGCCAGCAGCTCCGGACCGGGACTAGCGGGAGACGAGCAGTTCTTC. It encodes CASSSGPGLAGDEQFF.

The genes are TRBV15 and TRBJ2-7; weak D call: TRBD1 (6 bases). The CDR3 runs to 15 residues. Per germline, CDR1 LNHNV and CDR2 YYDKDF (reference sequence). Between the trimmed V and J ends, which lost 4 bases and 0 bases, there was a span of 13 bases. CDR3 DNA: TGTGCCACCAGCAACGGGACATCCGGCTCCTACGAGCAGTACTTC. Its protein product is CATSNGTSGSYEQYF.

The chain uses TRBV27 and TRBJ1-2; perhaps TRBD1 as D (5 bases). There are 12 residues in the CDR3. Germline V gene lookup returns CDR1 MNHEY and CDR2 SMNVEV (reference sequence). V lost 5 bases, J lost 6 bases, and 10 bases lay in between. The CDR3 bases are TGTGCCAGCAGTGAACTGGGGCATGGCTACACCTTC. Its translation is CASSELGHGYTF.

This clonotype was seen only a few times. CDR3 nucleotides: TGTGCCAGCAGCGAGACAGGGGCTGCCTACGAGCAGTACTTC. Protein: CASSETGAAYEQYF. The rearrangement uses TRBV7-9 and TRBJ2-7; 8 bases are a match to TRBD1. CDR3 length: 14 residues. Trimming at V came to 5 bases and at J to 2 bases, leaving 5 bases not matched to a gene. Germline assignment: CDR1 SEHNR and CDR2 FQNEAQ (reference sequence).

The chain has TRBV20-1 and TRBJ2-7; the match to TRBD2 covers 8 bases. The trim removed 2 bases at V and 7 bases at J, leaving 16 bases unmatched. The CDR3 length is 16 residues. Germline values: CDR1 DFQATT, CDR2 SNEGSKA (reference sequence). The CDR3 coding sequence is TGCAGTGCTAGAAACCCGTTCGAGCGGGAGTCTAGGGAGCAGTACTTC. It yields the protein CSARNPFERESREQYF.

In its sample, this clonotype was seen a few times. The chain links TRBV7-9 to TRBJ2-1; 13 bases fit TRBD2. The CDR3 consists of 17 residues. V gave up 5 bases and J gave up 7 bases; unmatched junction bases: 11. CDR1 and CDR2 from the germline V gene are SEHNR and FQNEAQ (reference sequence). Here the CDR3 reads CASSGERTSGSLNEQFF. Written as DNA, the CDR3 is TGTGCCAGCAGCGGAGAACGGACTAGCGGGAGTTTGAATGAGCAGTTCTTC.

V usage is TRBV12-3 or TRBV12-4 and J usage is TRBJ2-3, with 11 bases matching TRBD2. The CDR3 extends over 16 amino acids. V lost 4 bases, J lost 5 bases, and 8 bases stayed unmatched. The CDR3 region has the DNA TGTGCCAGCAGTTCCGTAGCGGGAGGGTGGTTAGATACGCAGTATTTT. It translates to CASSSVAGGWLDTQYF.

This clonotype occurred a few times. The chain links TRBV20-1 to TRBJ1-2; D perhaps matches TRBD1 (5 bases). Germline-derived CDR1 and CDR2 are DFQATT and SNEGSKA (reference sequence). V lost 6 bases and J 2 bases, leaving 16 bases between the germline ends. The CDR3 has 14 residues. In nucleotides, the CDR3 is TGCAGTGCCGGGGGAGTCTCTCCGAACTATGGCTACACCTTC. Protein: CSAGGVSPNYGYTF.

The chain is built from TRBV28 and TRBJ2-5; 9 nucleotides align to TRBD1. Germline V gene lookup returns CDR1 MDHEN and CDR2 SYDVKM. J was trimmed by 2 bases and V by 3 bases; bases with no gene match: 4. The CDR3 spans 15 residues. CDR3 amino acids: CASSFNRGLQETQYF. The CDR3 DNA reads as TGTGCCAGCAGTTTTAACAGGGGGCTTCAAGAGACCCAGTACTTC.

The table lists this clonotype with many counts. The chain combines TRBV27 with TRBJ2-5, with no clear D. The CDR3 runs 14 residues. V was clipped by 0 bases and J by 5 bases, with 10 bases between them. Germline values: CDR1 MNHEY, CDR2 SMNVEV (reference sequence). The CDR3 DNA reads as TGTGCCAGCAGTTTATCGAACCACGGGGAGACCCAGTACTTC. It specifies CASSLSNHGETQYF.